Presented here are 21 T cell receptor beta chains from one specimen sequenced in a study of blood T cells in healthy people across ages. With a J-beta primer mix and a sample-barcoded 5' primer, a second PCR ran about 7 to 11 cycles. TCRdb re-called the 5' RACE reads with MiXCR, one entry per CDR3 protein. The table records about 1.4 million distinct CDR3 sequences, 55% to 75% of them present only once. Sequencing used blood. These receptors were collected from a man between 18 and 29 years old in good health.

The chain is built from TRBV28 and TRBJ1-1, with 7 bases identical to TRBD1. V dropped 5 bases and J dropped 10; count of bases not matched to a gene: 7. CDR3 size: 12 residues. Germline V gene sequence: CDR1 MDHEN, CDR2 SYDVKM. CDR3 in DNA: TGTGCCAGCAGTCCTCTCCAGGGGGGAGCTTTCTTT. Protein product: CASSPLQGGAFF.

Points on this clonotype: The junction does not match germline at one end; this may be a read error. The CDR3 sequence is CANSQVFVTGGKYEQYF. DNA of the CDR3: TGCGCCAACAGCCAAGTTTTTGTGACAGGGGGAAAGTACGAGCAGTACTTC. The chain has TRBV4-1 and TRBJ2-7, with 9 bases fitting TRBD1. The CDR3 has 17 amino acids. Germline CDR1 MGHRA, CDR2 YSYEKL.

V usage is TRBV5-1 and J usage is TRBJ2-5, with 8 bases aligning to TRBD2. J lost 5 bases, V lost 0 bases, and 6 bases had no gene match. In germline, CDR1 is SGHRS, CDR2 YFSETQ. This CDR3 is 15 amino acids long. The DNA for the CDR3 is TGCGCCAGCAGCTTGGCGGGAGGGCCAATGGAGACCCAGTACTTC. This sequence encodes CASSLAGGPMETQYF.

The V gene is TRBV9, the J gene TRBJ1-2, with 11 bases matching TRBD1. The junction had 7 bases not matched to a gene; V was cut back by 3 bases and J by 9 bases. There are 14 residues in the CDR3. Germline loops: CDR1 SGDLS, CDR2 YYNGEE. CDR3 sequence: CASSADRGLGSYTF. For the CDR3, the DNA is TGTGCCAGCAGCGCGGACAGGGGGCTTGGCAGCTACACCTTC.

The chain recombines TRBV27 with TRBJ1-2, with D maybe TRBD1 (6 bases). Germline CDR1 is MNHEY and CDR2 is SMNVEV (reference sequence). V was cut by 6 bases and J by 6 bases, with 11 bases left in between. There are 12 residues in the CDR3. The CDR3 DNA sequence: TGTGCCAGCAGACAGGGTTACAATGGCTACACCTTC. It encodes CASRQGYNGYTF.

In this sample, this clonotype turned up once. V gene TRBV12-3 or TRBV12-4 combines with J gene TRBJ2-7, with 9 bases aligning to TRBD1. This CDR3 contains 15 residues. V was pared by 4 bases and J by 3 bases, with 7 bases of the junction left unmatched. The CDR3 region is CASSSSGTGIYEQYF. CDR3 bases: TGTGCCAGCAGTTCTTCCGGGACAGGGATCTACGAGCAGTACTTC.

With regard to this clonotype: A read error may account for a junction end that differs from germline. This sequence joins TRBV6-6 and TRBJ2-7, with D perhaps matching TRBD1 (6 bases). The CDR3 loop spans 14 amino acids. Germline CDR1 MNHNY, CDR2 SVGAGI (reference sequence). Here the CDR3 reads CANSVNGGGGEQYF. The CDR3 coding sequence is TGTGCCAACAGTGTCAACGGTGGGGGCGGCGAGCAGTACTTC.

The chain couples TRBV11-2 to TRBJ2-5; D possibly corresponds to TRBD1 (6 bases). V dropped 1 base and J dropped 4 bases, with 13 bases sitting between them. The germline V gene encodes CDR1 SGHAT and CDR2 FQNNGV. The CDR3 loop spans 15 amino acids. In DNA form, the CDR3 reads TGTGCCAGCAGCTTAGTTCCTGCCAGGGGAGAGACCCAGTACTTC. Protein sequence: CASSLVPARGETQYF.

This sequence joins TRBV12-1 and TRBJ2-7; the table's D call, TRBD1, has no DNA check behind it. TRBV12-1 is shown as a pseudogene. There are 14 residues in the CDR3. The CDR3 bases are TGTGCCTTAGATTTTGACAGAACCATCTACGAGCAGTACTTC. Residues: CALDFDRTIYEQYF.

CDR3 sequence reads: CAISPHRGSGANVLTF. The CDR3 nucleotides read TGTGCCATCAGCCCTCACAGGGGCTCTGGGGCCAACGTCCTGACTTTC. The chain combines TRBV10-3 with TRBJ2-6; 7 bases fit TRBD1. The J segment lost 0 bases and the V segment lost 6 bases, leaving 5 bases of the junction unmatched. The germline gives CDR1 ENHRY, CDR2 SYGVKD. This CDR3 contains 16 residues.

In this sample, this clonotype turned up a few times. The rearrangement uses TRBV4-1 and TRBJ1-2, with D unresolved. This CDR3 region has 15 residues. Trimming took 3 bases from V and 6 from J, leaving 17 bases between them. Germline lookup yields CDR1 MGHRA and CDR2 YSYEKL. This chain's CDR3 is CASSHPHVIIDGYTF. CDR3 nucleotide sequence: TGCGCCAGCAGCCACCCCCATGTCATAATCGATGGCTACACCTTC.

This clonotype has just a few counts. In DNA, the CDR3 is TGCAGCGGATCTACAGGATTCACAGATACGCAGTATTTT. Translated: CSGSTGFTDTQYF. This sequence joins TRBV29-1 and TRBJ2-3; a weak D match, TRBD1 (5 bases). This CDR3 is built from 13 residues. Germline V lookup: CDR1 SQVTM, CDR2 ANQGSEA. Trimming removed 7 bases at V and 2 bases at J, with 13 bases between.

The chain joins TRBV20-1 to TRBJ2-3; the D gene is possibly TRBD1 (5 bases). V lost 0 bases to trimming and J lost 2 bases, with 9 bases between them. The CDR3 consists of 14 residues. The germline V gene has CDR1 DFQATT and CDR2 SNEGSKA (reference sequence). The CDR3 reads CSARDRGSTDTQYF. CDR3 in DNA: TGCAGTGCTAGAGATAGGGGTTCCACAGATACGCAGTATTTT.

The chain uses TRBV27 and TRBJ1-6; D call uncertain. The length of the CDR3 is 17 residues. Trimming removed 0 bases from V and 6 bases from J, with 15 bases in between. Per the germline V gene, CDR1 is MNHEY and CDR2 is SMNVEV (reference sequence). CDR3 region: CASSLSIRGACNSPLHF. CDR3 DNA: TGTGCCAGCAGTTTATCGATACGGGGTGCTTGTAATTCACCCCTCCACTTT.

This chain links TRBV20-1 with TRBJ2-5; 14 bases match TRBD2. Looked up from germline, CDR1 is DFQATT and CDR2 is SNEGSKA (reference sequence). The CDR3 runs 16 residues. V shed 0 bases and J 5 bases; nucleotides not matched to a gene: 5. The CDR3 DNA follows: TGCAGTGCTAGAGATCGACTAGCGGGGGGGCTGGAGACCCAGTACTTC. Protein: CSARDRLAGGLETQYF.

The chain employs TRBV12-3 or TRBV12-4 and TRBJ2-7, with 8 bases matching TRBD1. The ends lost 4 bases at V and 1 base at J; junction bases unmatched: 12. CDR3 size: 17 residues. The CDR3 region has the DNA TGTGCCAGCAGTTCCCCCCCCCGACAGGGGACTTCCTACGAGCAGTACTTC. It is translated as CASSSPPRQGTSYEQYF.

This clonotype was detected only a few times. J is TRBJ1-6 and V is TRBV9; TRBD1 is a possible D gene (5 bases). The CDR3 is 16 residues long. From germline, CDR1 is SGDLS and CDR2 YYNGEE. Trimming removed 0 bases at V and 7 bases at J, with 14 bases between. CDR3 bases: TGTGCCAGCAGCGTAGCCCCCGGGGCCCGCAATTCACCCCTCCACTTT. It encodes CASSVAPGARNSPLHF.

This clonotype appeared a few times. The chain carries TRBV20-1 and TRBJ2-5; D is ambiguous. The J call may be incorrect, as the DNA end agrees better with TRBJ2-7. In germline, CDR1 is DFQATT, CDR2 SNEGSKA (reference sequence). The CDR3 extends over 12 amino acids. CDR3 nucleotide sequence: TGCAGTGCTAGGGAGACCTCCGCCGAGCAGTACTTC. Translating gives CSARETSAEQYF.

The chain recombines TRBV12-3 or TRBV12-4 with TRBJ2-3, with TRBD2 identical over 7 bases. The CDR3 loop spans 15 amino acids. V lost 6 bases, J lost 3 bases, and 9 bases stayed unmatched. DNA for the CDR3: TGTGCCAGCAGGGGGACTATCCGAGGGACAGATACGCAGTATTTT. As protein: CASRGTIRGTDTQYF.

This chain uses TRBV27 with TRBJ2-6; D unresolved. This CDR3 comprises 15 residues. The V end was cut by 3 bases, the J end by 0 bases, with 6 bases between. The germline CDR1 and CDR2 sequences are MNHEY and SMNVEV (reference sequence). The CDR3 region is CASSFHISGANVLTF. CDR3 sequence (DNA): TGTGCCAGCAGTTTCCATATCTCTGGGGCCAACGTCCTGACTTTC.

The chain links TRBV2 to TRBJ1-2; no clear D gene. The CDR3 contains 13 residues. V was trimmed by 7 bases and J by 6 bases, leaving 15 bases between them. Germline assignment: CDR1 SNHLY and CDR2 FYNNEI. The CDR3 sequence: CASTLELRDGYTF. In nucleotides, the CDR3 is TGTGCCAGCACCCTTGAACTTCGAGATGGCTACACCTTC. Combining the CDR3 with reference TRBV2 and TRBJ1-2 gives the whole variable domain EPEVTQTPSHQVTQMGQEVILRCVPISNHLYFYWYRQILGQKVEFLVSFYNNEISEKSEIFDDQFSVERPDGSNFTLKIRSTKLEDSAMYFCASTLELRDGYTFGSGTRLTVV.